The 14 T cell receptor beta chains given below trace back to one sample, sequenced in a study of blood T cell repertoires in COVID-19. Data came from immunoSEQ multiplex PCR; TCRdb stores just in-frame clones and leaves some out. The sample contains about 280,000 clones, 70% to 90% of which appear only once. Sequenced input: peripheral blood. These receptors were obtained from a woman in her 70s with acute or convalescent COVID-19.

The chain uses TRBV29-1 and TRBJ2-3; tentative D call: TRBD2 (5 bases). The CDR3 extends over 15 amino acids. CDR1 and CDR2 (germline): SQVTM, ANQGSEA. V was shortened by 6 bases and J by 4 bases, with 20 bases between the two germline ends. The CDR3 DNA follows: TGCAGCGTGACCGGGGTTTGGTTCGGACCAGATACGCAGTATTTT. Protein: CSVTGVWFGPDTQYF.

The rearrangement links TRBV28 to TRBJ2-6, with 7 bases aligning to TRBD1. The junction had 5 bases not matched to a gene; V was cut back by 4 bases and J by 2 bases. The CDR3 is 16 amino acids. From germline, CDR1 is MDHEN and CDR2 SYDVKM. In nucleotides, the CDR3 is TGTGCCAGCAGTTCGACCGGGACAGCTGGGGCCAACGTCCTGACTTTC. Translation: CASSSTGTAGANVLTF.

V gene TRBV4-2 combines with J gene TRBJ1-1; TRBD1 matches 7 bases. The V gene's germline CDR1 is LGHNA and CDR2 YNFKEQ. The CDR3 runs 17 residues. V lost 1 base and J lost 4; bases outside the gene matches: 12. The CDR3 coding sequence is TGTGCCAGCAGCCAAGGCGGGAGGAAGAGGGGGCTCACTGAAGCTTTCTTT. Protein: CASSQGGRKRGLTEAFF.

The chain combines TRBV19 with TRBJ2-7, with 7 bases that match TRBD1. The CDR3 consists of 16 residues. Germline CDR1 reads LNHDA; CDR2 reads SQIVND (reference sequence). V lost 5 bases and J lost 2; bases outside the gene matches: 12. The CDR3 sequence: CASSPTNRGSTYEQYF. The CDR3 nucleotides are TGTGCCAGTAGTCCGACGAACAGGGGTAGCACCTACGAGCAGTACTTC.

The chain is built from TRBV18 and TRBJ1-6; tentatively, D is TRBD1 (6 bases). CDR1 and CDR2 from the germline V gene are KGHSH and LQKENI. The CDR3 has 15 amino acids. V dropped 1 base and J dropped 9 bases, with 13 bases sitting between them. In DNA form, the CDR3 reads TGTGCCAGCTCACCACGCGCGGGGGCGGGTTCACCCCTCCACTTT. Its protein is CASSPRAGAGSPLHF.

The chain carries TRBV15 and TRBJ2-2, with TRBD2 matching over 8 bases. Germline CDR1 and CDR2: LNHNV and YYDKDF (reference sequence). The V segment lost 8 bases and the J segment 1 base; nucleotides outside the gene matches: 3. CDR3 length: 14 amino acids. CDR3: CATLAGMNTGELFF. The CDR3 region has the DNA TGTGCCACCTTAGCGGGGATGAACACCGGGGAGCTGTTTTTT.

The chain couples TRBV2 to TRBJ1-6; 10 nucleotides align to TRBD1. The V and J ends lost 3 bases and 9 bases, in that order; junction bases with no gene match: 2. Germline V gene sequence: CDR1 SNHLY, CDR2 FYNNEI. There are 14 residues in the CDR3. CDR3 DNA: TGTGCCAGCAGTGAGGGGACAGGGGTTTCACCCCTCCACTTT. It is translated as CASSEGTGVSPLHF.

This clone was seen more than once but under ten times. The V call is TRBV11-2, the J call TRBJ2-5; possibly TRBD2 for D (6 bases). Trimming removed 5 bases at V and 2 bases at J, with 12 bases between. The CDR3 sequence is 14 residues long. In germline, CDR1 is SGHAT, CDR2 FQNNGV. CDR3 coding DNA: TGTGCCAGCAGCGCCTATAGCGGACAAGAGACCCAGTACTTC. It encodes CASSAYSGQETQYF.

The rearrangement uses TRBV2 and TRBJ1-4; weak D call: TRBD1 (6 bases). With 5 bases removed from V and 8 bases from J, the gap between germline ends came to 15 bases. From germline, CDR1 is SNHLY and CDR2 FYNNEI. The CDR3 has 14 residues. CDR3 sequence: CASSWGGRGEKLFF. The CDR3 DNA sequence: TGTGCCAGCAGTTGGGGGGGCCGAGGCGAAAAACTGTTTTTT.

The chain carries TRBV19 and TRBJ2-1; weak D call: TRBD2 (6 bases). Trimming shortened V by 4 bases and J by 5 bases, and 15 bases separated the two germline ends. CDR1 and CDR2 from the germline V gene are LNHDA and SQIVND (reference sequence). The CDR3 has 15 amino acids. The CDR3 DNA is TGTGCCAGTAGTACATCCCCGGGGGACCACAATGAGCAGTTCTTC. Protein sequence: CASSTSPGDHNEQFF.

The V and J genes are TRBV5-1 and TRBJ1-1; D gene ambiguous. CDR1 is SGHRS, CDR2 YFSETQ, per germline. The CDR3 covers 14 residues. V lost 0 bases and J 7 bases, leaving 13 bases between the germline ends. CDR3 region: CASSLDTSGLEAFF. CDR3 nucleotide sequence: TGCGCCAGCAGCTTGGATACCTCCGGACTTGAAGCTTTCTTT.

V usage is TRBV2 and J usage is TRBJ2-2; possibly TRBD2 for D (6 bases). Trimming removed 7 bases from V and 5 bases from J, with 20 bases in between. Germline CDR1 reads SNHLY; CDR2 reads FYNNEI. CDR3 length: 16 amino acids. Here the CDR3 DNA reads TGTGCCAGCATGGCCGGGGGACGAGGTGGGACCGGGGAGCTGTTTTTT. Protein sequence: CASMAGGRGGTGELFF.

The J gene is TRBJ2-7, the V gene TRBV27, with a tentative D call TRBD2 (5 bases). Germline assignment: CDR1 MNHEY and CDR2 SMNVEV (reference sequence). CDR3 length equals 13 residues. V was trimmed by 4 bases and J by 1 base, leaving 8 bases between them. The CDR3 DNA follows: TGTGCCAGCAGTTCGGACTCTTCCTACGAGCAGTACTTC. Translated, it gives CASSSDSSYEQYF.

In DNA form, the CDR3 reads TGTGCCACCGGCGGGGCTTCCGGGAACTATGGCTACACCTTC. The encoded protein is CATGGASGNYGYTF. This chain uses TRBV24-1 with TRBJ1-2; the D gene is possibly TRBD1 (5 bases). The CDR3 consists of 14 residues. The V gene's germline CDR1 is KGHDR and CDR2 SFDVKD. The V gene lost 9 bases and the J gene lost 2 bases, with 15 bases spanning the gap.